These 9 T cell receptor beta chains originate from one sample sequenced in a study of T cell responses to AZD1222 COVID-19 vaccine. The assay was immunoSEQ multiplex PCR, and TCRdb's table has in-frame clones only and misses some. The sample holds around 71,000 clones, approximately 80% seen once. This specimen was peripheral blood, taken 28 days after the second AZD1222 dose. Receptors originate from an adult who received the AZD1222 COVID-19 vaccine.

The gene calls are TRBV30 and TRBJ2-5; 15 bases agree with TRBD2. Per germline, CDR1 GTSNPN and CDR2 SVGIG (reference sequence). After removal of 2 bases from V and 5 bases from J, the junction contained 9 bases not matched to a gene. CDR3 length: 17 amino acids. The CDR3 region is CAWSKAWTSGGGETQYF. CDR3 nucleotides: TGTGCCTGGAGTAAGGCATGGACTAGCGGGGGGGGTGAGACCCAGTACTTC.

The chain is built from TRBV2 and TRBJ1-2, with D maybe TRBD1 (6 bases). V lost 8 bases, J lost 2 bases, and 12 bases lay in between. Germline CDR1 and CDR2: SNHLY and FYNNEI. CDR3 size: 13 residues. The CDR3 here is CASLGGRNYGYTF. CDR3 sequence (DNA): TGTGCCAGCCTAGGGGGACGGAACTATGGCTACACCTTC. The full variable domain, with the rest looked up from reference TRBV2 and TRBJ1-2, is EPEVTQTPSHQVTQMGQEVILRCVPISNHLYFYWYRQILGQKVEFLVSFYNNEISEKSEIFDDQFSVERPDGSNFTLKIRSTKLEDSAMYFCASLGGRNYGYTFGSGTRLTVV.

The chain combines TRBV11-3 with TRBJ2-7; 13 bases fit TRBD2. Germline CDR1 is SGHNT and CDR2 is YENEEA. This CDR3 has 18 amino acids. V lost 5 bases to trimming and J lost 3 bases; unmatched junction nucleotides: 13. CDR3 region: CASSPPSFGLAGDYEQYF. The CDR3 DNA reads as TGTGCCAGCAGCCCTCCATCCTTCGGACTAGCGGGGGACTACGAGCAGTACTTC.

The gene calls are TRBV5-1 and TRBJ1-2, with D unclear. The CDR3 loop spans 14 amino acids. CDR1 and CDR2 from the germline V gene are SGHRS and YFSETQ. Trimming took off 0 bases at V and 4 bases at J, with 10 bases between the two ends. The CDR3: CASSLDTQTYGYTF. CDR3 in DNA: TGCGCCAGCAGCTTGGATACCCAAACCTATGGCTACACCTTC.

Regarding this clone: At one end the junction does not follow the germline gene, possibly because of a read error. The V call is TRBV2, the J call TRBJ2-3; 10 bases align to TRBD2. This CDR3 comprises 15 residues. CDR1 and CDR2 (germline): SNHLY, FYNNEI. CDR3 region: CASREAGGSTDTQYF. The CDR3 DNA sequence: TGTGCCAGCAGAGAAGCGGGGGGGAGCACAGATACGCAGTATTTT.

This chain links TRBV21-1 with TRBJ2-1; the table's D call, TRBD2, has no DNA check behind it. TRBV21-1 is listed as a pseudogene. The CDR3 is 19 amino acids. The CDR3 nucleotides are TGTGCCAGGATCCGGGACTCTGCTAGCGGGGGGGCGAGGAGGAATGAGCAGTTCTTC. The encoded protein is CARIRDSASGGARRNEQFF.

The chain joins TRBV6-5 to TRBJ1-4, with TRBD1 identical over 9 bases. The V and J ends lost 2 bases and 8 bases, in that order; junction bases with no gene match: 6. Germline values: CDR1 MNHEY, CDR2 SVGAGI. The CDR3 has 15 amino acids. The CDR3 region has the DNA TGTGCCAGCAGTTACACTACAGGGGGCGCGGAAAAACTGTTTTTT. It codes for CASSYTTGGAEKLFF.

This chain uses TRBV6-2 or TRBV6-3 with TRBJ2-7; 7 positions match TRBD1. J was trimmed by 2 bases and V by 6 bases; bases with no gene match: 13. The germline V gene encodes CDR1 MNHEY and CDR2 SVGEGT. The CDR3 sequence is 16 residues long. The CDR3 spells CASSPTSQGIPYEQYF. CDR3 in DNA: TGTGCCAGCAGCCCTACATCACAGGGGATTCCCTACGAGCAGTACTTC.

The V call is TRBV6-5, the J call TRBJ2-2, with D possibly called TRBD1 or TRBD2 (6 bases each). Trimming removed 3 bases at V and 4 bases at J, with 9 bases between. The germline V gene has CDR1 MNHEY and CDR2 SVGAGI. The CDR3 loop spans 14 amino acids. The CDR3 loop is CASSYGGRTGELFF. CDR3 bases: TGTGCCAGCAGTTATGGGGGGCGCACCGGGGAGCTGTTTTTT.